One and the same sample provided the 27 T cell receptor beta chains below, sequenced in a study of T-cell reconstitution after alpha-beta-depleted transplantation in children. Unique molecular identifiers featured in how the TCRbeta library was prepared. In TCRdb, the PCR reads were re-called with MiXCR into one record per CDR3 protein. The table has roughly 120,000 distinct CDR3 sequences, approximately 10% seen once; the top ten hold less than 40%. Source: PBMCs, taken before TCRalphabeta/CD19-depleted stem cell transplant. These receptors came from a boy aged 2 to 10 with acute lymphoblastic leukemia, due to receive a stem cell transplant.

This clonotype was observed a few times. This chain uses TRBV20-1 with TRBJ2-1, with no clear D. V lost 1 base and J 8 bases, leaving 18 bases between the germline ends. Germline CDR1 and CDR2: DFQATT and SNEGSKA (reference sequence). The CDR3 is made up of 15 amino acids. This CDR3 reads CSARVWPRPLHEQFF. The CDR3 nucleotides are TGCAGTGCTAGAGTTTGGCCGCGTCCCCTGCATGAGCAGTTCTTC.

CDR3 residues: CASSLEMGNQPQHF. The CDR3 DNA follows: TGTGCCAGCAGCTTAGAAATGGGGAATCAGCCCCAGCATTTT. This chain joins TRBV7-9 and TRBJ1-5; D call uncertain. The CDR3 is made up of 14 amino acids. Trimming pared 1 base from V and 4 bases from J, leaving 8 bases between. Germline assignment: CDR1 SEHNR and CDR2 FQNEAQ (reference sequence).

This clonotype was seen many times. V gene TRBV5-1 combines with J gene TRBJ2-2; 8 bases align to TRBD1. The V gene end was trimmed by 1 base and the J gene end by 4 bases; junction bases not matched to a gene: 3. This CDR3 comprises 15 residues. The germline gives CDR1 SGHRS, CDR2 YFSETQ. CDR3: CASSLQGARTGELFF. The CDR3 coding sequence is TGCGCCAGCAGCTTGCAGGGGGCGCGCACCGGGGAGCTGTTTTTT.

A few counts support this clonotype. The chain has TRBV12-3 or TRBV12-4 and TRBJ2-1, with D perhaps TRBD2 (6 bases). V lost 5 bases to trimming and J lost 8 bases, with 16 bases between them. The CDR3 loop spans 14 amino acids. The CDR3 is CASSQASGRYEQFF. The CDR3 coding sequence is TGTGCCAGCAGTCAAGCATCTGGGAGGTATGAGCAGTTCTTC.

The chain combines TRBV27 with TRBJ2-7; TRBD1 agrees at 8 bases. CDR1 MNHEY and CDR2 SMNVEV come from the germline V gene (reference sequence). V was pared by 7 bases and J by 3 bases, with 17 bases of the junction left unmatched. The CDR3 loop spans 17 amino acids. This CDR3 reads CASKFWVRDRPFYEQYF. CDR3 nucleotide sequence: TGTGCCAGCAAGTTTTGGGTCCGGGACAGGCCTTTCTACGAGCAGTACTTC.

The chain recombines TRBV12-3 or TRBV12-4 with TRBJ1-1; D perhaps matches TRBD1 (5 bases). Trimming removed 5 bases at V and 3 bases at J, with 19 bases between. This CDR3 comprises 16 residues. The CDR3 DNA reads as TGTGCCAGCAGTCAACAGGTAGCCAGTTTGGACACTGAAGCTTTCTTT. Translation gives CASSQQVASLDTEAFF.

In this sample, this clonotype turned up many times. This rearrangement joins TRBV14 to TRBJ2-3; a possible D gene is TRBD1 (6 bases). Trimming pared 0 bases from V and 0 bases from J, leaving 13 bases between. Germline V CDR1 and CDR2: SGHDN, FVKESK. CDR3 length: 17 amino acids. The DNA of the CDR3 is TGTGCCAGCAGCCAAGATTCAGCAGGGACAAGCACAGATACGCAGTATTTT. Encoded protein: CASSQDSAGTSTDTQYF.

This clonotype was found many times. The chain employs TRBV6-1 and TRBJ1-1; 9 bases align to TRBD1. From germline, CDR1 is MNHNS and CDR2 SASEGT. V was pared by 7 bases and J by 1 base, with 4 bases of the junction left unmatched. The CDR3 extends over 14 amino acids. The CDR3 sequence: CASKKQGANTEAFF. The DNA of the CDR3 is TGTGCCAGCAAGAAACAGGGGGCGAACACTGAAGCTTTCTTT.

The V gene is TRBV5-1, the J gene TRBJ2-3; tentative D call: TRBD1 (6 bases). The V gene's germline CDR1 is SGHRS and CDR2 YFSETQ. The CDR3 has 14 residues. The germline V and J ends were trimmed by 9 bases and 2 bases, with 16 bases remaining between them. CDR3 DNA sequence: TGCGCCACTATGAGGGGGTTTGACACAGATACGCAGTATTTT. Residues: CATMRGFDTDTQYF.

The sample holds a few counts of this clonotype. This chain links TRBV27 with TRBJ2-1, with no clear D. V was clipped by 3 bases and J by 0 bases, with 9 bases between them. This CDR3 spans 15 amino acids. CDR1 MNHEY and CDR2 SMNVEV come from the germline V gene (reference sequence). The CDR3 sequence is CASSFEAGSYNEQFF. The CDR3 nucleotides read TGTGCCAGCAGTTTTGAAGCCGGCTCCTACAATGAGCAGTTCTTC.

This clonotype was counted only a few times. The gene calls are TRBV7-6 and TRBJ2-6; a weak D match, TRBD1 (6 bases). V gave up 3 bases and J gave up 4 bases, with 10 bases separating them. This CDR3 comprises 15 residues. Germline assignment: CDR1 SGHVS and CDR2 FNYEAQ. CDR3 sequence: CASSLGAGGANVLTF. CDR3 coding DNA: TGTGCCAGCAGCTTGGGGGCAGGGGGGGCCAACGTCCTGACTTTC. The entire variable domain, with the rest obtained from reference TRBV7-6 and TRBJ2-6, is as follows: GAGVSQSPRYKVTKRGQDVALRCDPISGHVSLYWYRQALGQGPEFLTYFNYEAQQDKSGLPNDRFSAERPEGSISTLTIQRTEQRDSAMYRCASSLGAGGANVLTFGAGSRLTVL.

This chain connects TRBV5-4 to TRBJ2-7; TRBD1 or TRBD2 may be the D gene (5 bases each). The CDR3 is 14 amino acids. Looked up from germline, CDR1 is SGHNT and CDR2 is YYREEE (reference sequence). Trimming shortened V by 4 bases and J by 5 bases, and 16 bases separated the two germline ends. In DNA, the CDR3 is TGTGCCAGCAGCATCACATTTCGGGGCCACGAGCAGTACTTC. Encoded protein: CASSITFRGHEQYF.

This chain connects TRBV3-1 to TRBJ2-5; TRBD2 agrees at 7 bases. This CDR3 has 12 residues. The germline gives CDR1 LGHDT, CDR2 YNNKEL (reference sequence). The ends lost 11 bases at V and 2 bases at J; junction bases unmatched: 5. The CDR3 region is CAFTGGQETQYF. The CDR3 region has the DNA TGTGCCTTCACGGGAGGACAAGAGACCCAGTACTTC.

A few counts support this clonotype. CDR3 loop: CSVLRDGTTNEKLFF. The CDR3 DNA follows: TGCAGCGTCCTCCGGGACGGAACAACTAATGAAAAACTGTTTTTT. This chain uses TRBV29-1 with TRBJ1-4, with D possibly TRBD1 on 5 matching bases. Between the trimmed V and J ends, which lost 6 bases and 0 bases, there was a span of 14 bases. There are 15 residues in the CDR3. Germline CDR1 is SQVTM and CDR2 is ANQGSEA. The whole variable domain, remainder taken from reference TRBV29-1 and TRBJ1-4, is SAVISQKPSRDICQRGTSLTIQCQVDSQVTMMFWYRQQPGQSLTLIATANQGSEATYESGFVIDKFPISRPNLTFSTLTVSNMSPEDSSIYLCSVLRDGTTNEKLFFGSGTQLSVL.

V and J are TRBV28 and TRBJ1-5; D perhaps matches TRBD1 (6 bases). The germline V gene encodes CDR1 MDHEN and CDR2 SYDVKM. The ends were cut back, 6 bases at V and 3 bases at J, with 12 bases in the middle. The CDR3 runs 14 residues. The CDR3 bases are TGTGCCAGCAGCCCGACAGGATTCAATCAGCCCCAGCATTTT. Translating gives CASSPTGFNQPQHF.

This clonotype was seen repeatedly, ten times or more. The chain couples TRBV6-6 to TRBJ1-1; a weak D match, TRBD1 (6 bases). Per the germline V gene, CDR1 is MNHNY and CDR2 is SVGAGI (reference sequence). The germline V and J ends were trimmed by 2 bases and 0 bases, with 25 bases remaining between them. The CDR3 runs to 20 residues. The CDR3 DNA reads TGTGCCAGCAGTTACGATCGGACAGCGTCCAGAAGCCCCATGAACACTGAAGCTTTCTTT. It encodes CASSYDRTASRSPMNTEAFF.

This clonotype was detected only a few times. This chain links TRBV18 with TRBJ2-5, with D possibly TRBD2 on 6 matching bases. Per germline, CDR1 KGHSH and CDR2 LQKENI. The germline V and J ends were trimmed by 3 bases and 4 bases, with 9 bases remaining between them. The CDR3 loop spans 13 amino acids. The CDR3, as DNA: TGTGCCAGCTCACCCGGGGGAACAGAGACCCAGTACTTC. It specifies CASSPGGTETQYF. The whole variable domain, remainder taken from reference TRBV18 and TRBJ2-5, is NAGVMQNPRHLVRRRGQEARLRCSPMKGHSHVYWYRQLPEEGLKFMVYLQKENIIDESGMPKERFSAEFPKEGPSILRIQQVVRGDSAAYFCASSPGGTETQYFGPGTRLLVL.

This sequence joins TRBV5-1 and TRBJ2-1; 8 bases agree with TRBD2. Germline CDR1 SGHRS, CDR2 YFSETQ. CDR3 length: 17 amino acids. V trimming: 4 bases; J trimming: 4 bases; junction bases outside the gene matches: 13. The CDR3 DNA reads TGCGCCAGCAGCCCCCCCGTGGCGGGGGGACCGTACAATGAGCAGTTCTTC. Its translation: CASSPPVAGGPYNEQFF.

This clonotype was observed a few times. The J gene is TRBJ2-7, the V gene TRBV28, with TRBD1 matching 7 bases. This CDR3 contains 15 residues. V shed 6 bases and J 2 bases; nucleotides not matched to a gene: 10. Germline lookup yields CDR1 MDHEN and CDR2 SYDVKM. DNA of the CDR3: TGTGCCAGCAGCAGGGGACAGCGCATCCCCTACGAGCAGTACTTC. Amino acid sequence: CASSRGQRIPYEQYF.

This clonotype has ten or more counts. The chain couples TRBV12-3 or TRBV12-4 to TRBJ2-1; D not certain. Trimming shortened V by 4 bases and J by 0 bases, and 7 bases separated the two germline ends. This CDR3 region has 14 residues. The CDR3 loop is CASSSRVSYNEQFF. In nucleotides, the CDR3 is TGTGCCAGCAGTTCAAGGGTCTCCTACAATGAGCAGTTCTTC.

There are a few counts of this clonotype. The chain has TRBV28 and TRBJ2-5; 9 nucleotides line up with TRBD2. The ends lost 3 bases at V and 7 bases at J; junction bases unmatched: 9. Germline CDR1 reads MDHEN; CDR2 reads SYDVKM. This CDR3 spans 15 amino acids. CDR3 loop: CASSLGGRVLGTQYF. The CDR3 DNA sequence: TGTGCCAGCAGTTTGGGCGGGAGGGTCTTGGGGACCCAGTACTTC.

This clonotype was seen a single time. The rearrangement uses TRBV5-1 and TRBJ2-1; a weak D match, TRBD2 (6 bases). The ends were cut back, 1 base at V and 10 bases at J, with 21 bases in the middle. The CDR3 covers 16 residues. Per germline, CDR1 SGHRS and CDR2 YFSETQ. CDR3 nucleotide sequence: TGCGCCAGCAGCTTGTTTGGGTCTAGCGCCAACCGGGAGCAGTTCTTC. As protein: CASSLFGSSANREQFF. Based on the CDR3 plus reference TRBV5-1 and TRBJ2-1, the full variable domain is KAGVTQTPRYLIKTRGQQVTLSCSPISGHRSVSWYQQTPGQGLQFLFEYFSETQRNKGNFPGRFSGRQFSNSRSEMNVSTLELGDSALYLCASSLFGSSANREQFFGPGTRLTVL.

This clonotype was observed a few times. The chain carries TRBV6-6 and TRBJ1-2; TRBD1 might be the D (5 bases). The CDR3 has 12 residues. Germline CDR1 reads MNHNY; CDR2 reads SVGAGI (reference sequence). V lost 8 bases and J lost 8, with 15 bases in between. The DNA of the CDR3 is TGTGCCAGCCTCGGGGCAGGTCAGGGCTACACCTTC. It yields the protein CASLGAGQGYTF.

This clonotype turned up a few times. This chain connects TRBV20-1 to TRBJ2-3, with D uncertain. From germline, CDR1 is DFQATT and CDR2 SNEGSKA (reference sequence). The CDR3 consists of 13 residues. CDR3 DNA sequence: TGCAGCCTTTCACCTCTCACCACAGATACGCAGTATTTT. Translating it yields CSLSPLTTDTQYF.

The V call is TRBV29-1, the J call TRBJ2-3, with D tentatively TRBD1 (5 bases). Per the germline V gene, CDR1 is SQVTM and CDR2 is ANQGSEA. V lost 0 bases, J lost 3 bases, and 19 bases lay in between. The CDR3 extends over 17 amino acids. CDR3 nucleotides: TGCAGCGTTGAAGATCCATCGCCCCGGGCAGGGACAGATACGCAGTATTTT. The encoded protein is CSVEDPSPRAGTDTQYF.

CDR3: CASSASDTQYF. As DNA, the CDR3 is TGTGCCAGCAGCGCGTCGGATACGCAGTATTTT. The chain recombines TRBV7-6 with TRBJ2-3; D uncertain. Germline loops: CDR1 SGHVS, CDR2 FNYEAQ. CDR3 length: 11 residues. V was clipped by 5 bases and J by 6 bases, with 6 bases between them.

This clonotype was seen at least ten times. The chain is built from TRBV12-3 or TRBV12-4 and TRBJ2-7; unclear D gene. The CDR3 totals 12 residues. Trimming pared 4 bases from V and 7 bases from J, leaving 11 bases between. The CDR3 reads CASSWTAVEQYF. The CDR3 nucleotides are TGTGCCAGCAGTTGGACCGCCGTAGAGCAGTACTTC.